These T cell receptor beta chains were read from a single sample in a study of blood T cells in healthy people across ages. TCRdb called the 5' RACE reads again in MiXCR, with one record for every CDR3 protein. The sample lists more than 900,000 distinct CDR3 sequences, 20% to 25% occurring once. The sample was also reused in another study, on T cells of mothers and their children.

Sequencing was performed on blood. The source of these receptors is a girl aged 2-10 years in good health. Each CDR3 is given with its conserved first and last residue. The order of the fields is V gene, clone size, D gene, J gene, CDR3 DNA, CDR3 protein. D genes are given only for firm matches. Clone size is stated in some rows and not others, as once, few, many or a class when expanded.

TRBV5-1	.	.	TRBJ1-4	TGCGCCAGCACCTTCTCACAGGGTACGAAGGAAAAACTGTTTTTT	CASTFSQGTKEKLFF
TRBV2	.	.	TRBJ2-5	TGTGCCAGCAGCGGACTGATGATCCCTGAAGAGACCCAGTACTTC	CASSGLMIPEETQYF
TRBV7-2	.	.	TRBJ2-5	TGTGCCAGCAGCTTAGCCACCCACCAAGAGACCCAGTACTTC	CASSLATHQETQYF
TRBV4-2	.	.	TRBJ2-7	TGTGCCAGCAGCCAAGGCCTGAATGGGTACGAGCAGTACTTC	CASSQGLNGYEQYF
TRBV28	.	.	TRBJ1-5	TGTGCCAGCAGTTCCAGGGGAATCCAGCCCCAGCATTTT	CASSSRGIQPQHF
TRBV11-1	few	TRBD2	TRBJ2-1	TGTGCCAGCAGTATACTAGCGGGGGACTCCTACAATGAGCAGTTCTTC	CASSILAGDSYNEQFF
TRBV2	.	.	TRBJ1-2	TGTGCCAGCATAGGGTCAGGGGAGTATGGCTACACCTTC	CASIGSGEYGYTF
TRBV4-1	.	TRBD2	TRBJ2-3	TGCGCCAGCAGGGGACTAGCGGGAAAGGGGGCTAGCGCAGATACGCAGTATTTT	CASRGLAGKGASADTQYF
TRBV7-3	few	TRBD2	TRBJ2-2	TGTGCCAGCAGCTCGTTGACTAGCGGGAGTGAGGCCGGGGAGCTGTTTTTT	CASSSLTSGSEAGELFF
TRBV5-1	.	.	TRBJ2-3	TGCGCCAGCAGCTTGGACAGGAGCCAGGGTACGCAGTATTTT	CASSLDRSQGTQYF
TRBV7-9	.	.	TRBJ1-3	TGTGCCAGCACCGACCGGGGCTCTGGAAACACCATATATTTT	CASTDRGSGNTIYF
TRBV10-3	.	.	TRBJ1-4	TGTGCCCCCTCCGGAGCTCCTCTTTTACGACGTAGCGATAATGAAAAACTGTTTTTT	CAPSGAPLLRRSDNEKLFF
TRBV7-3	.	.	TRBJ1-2	TGTGCCAGCAGCTTAGGCAGCGAACTTAACTATGGCTACACCTTC	CASSLGSELNYGYTF
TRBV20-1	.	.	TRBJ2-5	TGCAGTGCTAGTGGGGGGGCCGTGGGAACCCAGTACTTC	CSASGGAVGTQYF
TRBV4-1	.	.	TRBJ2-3	TGCGCCAGCAGCCAAGAATGGGCGGAGGATACGCAGTATTTT	CASSQEWAEDTQYF
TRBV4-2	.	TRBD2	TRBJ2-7	TGTGCCAGCAGCCGGGGCGGGGGGGCGTACGAGCAGTACTTC	CASSRGGGAYEQYF
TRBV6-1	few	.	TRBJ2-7	TGTGCCAGCACCGCAGGATCCTACGAGCAGTACTTC	CASTAGSYEQYF
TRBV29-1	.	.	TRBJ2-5	TGCAGCGTTGCCGGAATGTACCAAGAGACCCAGTACTTC	CSVAGMYQETQYF
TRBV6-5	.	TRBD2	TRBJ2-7	TGTGCCAGCAGTTATTTAGGAGGGTTGACTAGCGGGAGGGCCGAGAAATACGAGCAGTACTTC	CASSYLGGLTSGRAEKYEQYF
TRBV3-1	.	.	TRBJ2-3	TGTGCCAGCAGCCAAGCGGGGGAAGTAAAACCTCAATATTGTGCAGATACGCAGTATTTT	CASSQAGEVKPQYCADTQYF
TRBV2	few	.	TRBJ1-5	TGTGCCAGCAGTGTCACAGGGAATAGCAATCAGCCCCAGCATTTT	CASSVTGNSNQPQHF
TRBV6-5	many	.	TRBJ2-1	TGTGCCAGCACCTACGGGGGAAATGAGCAGTTCTTC	CASTYGGNEQFF
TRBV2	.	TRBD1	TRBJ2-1	TGTGCCAGCAGTGTCCAGGGACAGTCCTACAATGAGCAGTTCTTC	CASSVQGQSYNEQFF
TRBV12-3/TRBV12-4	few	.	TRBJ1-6	TGTGCCAGCAGTTTAGCGGGACCGAGATCAGGGGCCCTCCACTTT	CASSLAGPRSGALHF
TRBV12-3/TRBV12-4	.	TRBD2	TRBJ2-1	TGTGCCAGCAGTCCCTCCGGGACTAGACACAATGAGCAGTTCTTC	CASSPSGTRHNEQFF
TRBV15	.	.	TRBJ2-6	TGTGCCACCAGCAGAGACTATGGGGCCAACGTCCTGACTTTC	CATSRDYGANVLTF
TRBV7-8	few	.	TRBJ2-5	TGTGCCAGCAGCTGGTATGGTGATGGGGAGACCCAGTACTTC	CASSWYGDGETQYF
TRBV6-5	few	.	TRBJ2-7	TGTGCCAGCAGTCCCAGGGTCCCCTACGAGCAGTACTTC	CASSPRVPYEQYF
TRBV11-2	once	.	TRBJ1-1	TGTGCCAGCAGCCTGCCCGGGGGCCCTGAAGCTTTGTTT	CASSLPGGPEALF
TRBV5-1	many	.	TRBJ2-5	TGCGCCAGCAGCTTGGATCCGAAGGAGACCCAGTACTTC	CASSLDPKETQYF
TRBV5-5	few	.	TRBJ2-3	TGTGCCAGCGATGTTGGGGCGTCTAGCACAGATACGCAGTATTTT	CASDVGASSTDTQYF
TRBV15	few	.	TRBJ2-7	TGTGCCACCAGCGGAGTCGGACGCGAGGAGCAGTACTTC	CATSGVGREEQYF
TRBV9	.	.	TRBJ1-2	TGTGCCAGCAGCGTAGAGGAGACACCCTTTAACTATGGCTACACCTTC	CASSVEETPFNYGYTF
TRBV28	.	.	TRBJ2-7	TGTGCCAGCAGTTTGAGGACAAAGCTACGAGAGCAGTACTTC	CASSLRTKLREQYF
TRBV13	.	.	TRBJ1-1	TGTGCCAGCAGCTCGGGGGTGGGGCCGAACACTGAAGCTTTCTTT	CASSSGVGPNTEAFF
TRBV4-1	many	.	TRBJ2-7	TGTGCCAGCAGCCACCTGACAGGTCGCTACGAGCAGTACTTC	CASSHLTGRYEQYF